This record looks at one T cell receptor beta chain sequence and its context. The sample belongs to a study of blood T cell repertoires in COVID-19. At the level of the study: Sites in the United States, Italy and Spain provided acute and convalescent COVID-19 samples.

Methods used by the authors: For nucleated cells, counts were estimated from reference gene primer amplification. Repertoires were generated with immunoSEQ multiplex PCR, while TCRdb's copy carries only in-frame clones and drops some. V and J calls and clone size come straight from that table; D and trimming were deduced from the DNA. The sample holds about 240,000 clones, over 80% seen once. Deletions cut 3 bases from V and 0 bases from J, with 6 bases between. Germline-derived CDR1 and CDR2 are SGHVS and FNYEAQ. The CDR3 contains 15 residues. Sequenced material: PBMCs or T cells enriched from blood (not recorded which). V is TRBV7-6 and J is TRBJ2-6; no firm D call. The sequence derives from a woman between 25 and 40 years old with acute COVID-19. The CDR3, as DNA: TGTGCCAGCAGCTTGGGCACCTCTGGGGCCAACGTCCTGACTTTC. Translation: CASSLGTSGANVLTF.